This T cell receptor beta chain was profiled in a study of HIV-infected children after antiretroviral therapy interruption (dated by TCRdb to about 2019). Background on the whole study: The study included eight children, four on planned treatment interruption and four on continuous treatment, and all eight had a CD4+ count above 500 and a viral load below 50 copies/ml. A median age of approximately 10 years was recorded in the interruption group, and a median age of around 8 years was recorded in the continuous treatment group. Exposure to EBV and CMV had been recorded for most participating children. For the interruption arm, samples were taken at week 0, at week 12, at the end of interruption (week 24 or 48), and roughly 3 years after the study ended. Continuous-treatment samples were analyzed from corresponding weeks 0, 48 and 150. Alongside thymic output measurements, TCR repertoires of children on planned treatment interruption were compared with TCR repertoires of children on continuous antiretroviral treatment. The full study reports these points: Sorted CD45RA+ naive cells might include minor non-naive CD45RA+ populations such as EMRA or stem memory cells. An increase in the naive CD4+ Gini coefficient was observed by the end of treatment interruption, suggesting clonal expansion, and a return to baseline was observed by 3 years. The low number of patients is a limitation and the data should be interpreted with caution. For naive CD4+ repertoires of PTI patients, CDR3 sharing between time points dropped once interruption began, while many sequences were shared between the end of interruption and 3 years later.

This clonotype has a count of ten or more. Which antigen it targets is not known. The sample holds no much larger clone one base away, and base qualities are not on file. The receptor library was made with 3' RACE. TCR libraries were constructed from RNA with a 3' RACE protocol that used unique molecular identifiers to correct for PCR amplification bias. Amplicon libraries were pooled in groups of up to 12 and sequenced on an Illumina MiSeq using v2 2x250 paired-end chemistry. As for the authors' bioinformatics: Reads were processed with Decombinator for assignment of V and J genes and CDR3, and barcode-based correction of errors and PCR bias was applied. Repertoires were subsampled to equal depth before Gini coefficient calculation using the R ineq package. GLIPH, Hamming distance and a shared triplet metric were used to assess CDR3 similarity. Through fastp at Q25 and MiXCR, TCRdb rebuilt clones from the public reads, retaining in-frame beta chains. Each CDR3 protein gets just one entry, which takes the most common genes and DNA from the rows behind it. V and J calls and clone size were set by TCRdb, not the authors. The sample table contains 40,000 to 50,000 distinct CDR3 sequences; only one count was recorded for approximately 4% of them. About 0.7% of the sample is in the top ten clones.

The CDR3 starts with the cysteine, ends with the phenylalanine, and has 11 residues. Solely the CDR3 DNA is kept, with 33 bases framed from the first base. CDR1 is given as LNHDA and CDR2 as SQIVND, both from the germline V gene (reference sequence). At the junction V is shortened by 9 bases and J by 2 bases, with 8 bases in between. According to the study, the label for this sample's treatment or condition signals: PENTA 11 planned treatment interruption arm or continuous ART arm. The participants, all children from the United Kingdom aged 2 to 15 years, had been on at least three-drug ART for a minimum of 24 weeks. Cryopreserved PBMCs containing at least 5 million viable cells were required, and a handful of candidate patients were excluded because of low viable PBMC yield. Using a FACSAria III cell sorter, naive CD4+ CD45RA+ CD45RO- T cells were FACS-sorted out of thawed PBMCs. After sorting, the cells were fixed and RNA was extracted first with the RNeasy FFPE kit and then with the RNeasy Micro kit.

This specimen was CD45RA+ CD4+ T cells from PBMCs, pooled from several time points, taken from a donor given antiretroviral therapy, either interrupted or continuous. Read against the paper, the sample's cell subset or site label means: naive CD4+ CD45RA+ CD45RO- T cells. This receptor was taken from a pool of human donors with HIV. The sequence links TRBV19 to TRBJ2-7; TRBD2 is perhaps the D gene, given 6 matching bases. The CDR3 region has the sequence CASSGAYEQYF. The DNA is TGTGCCAGCTCGGGAGCCTACGAGCAGTACTTC.